This record concerns one T cell receptor (beta chain) sequence. The antigen is not known. Described time point: newly diagnosed, previously untreated cHL patient sample. Untreated, newly diagnosed classical Hodgkin lymphoma PBMCs were comparators. Repertoires were generated with immunoSEQ multiplex PCR, while TCRdb's copy carries only in-frame clones and drops some. The sample carries under 80,000 clones, 85% to 95% recorded once. The length of the CDR3 is 13 residues. Trimming cost V 8 bases and J 9 bases, with 17 bases left between them. Germline CDR1 is MNHEY and CDR2 is SVGAGI. These data are taken from a study of PD-1 blockade in classical Hodgkin lymphoma. The study's findings and limits: Differences between repertoires have undefined causes, possibly disease activity or prior therapy. Baseline TCR diversity was reportedly lower in newly diagnosed patients than in healthy donors. It was reported as lower still in relapsed/refractory patients.

The receptor was isolated from a human donor with classical Hodgkin lymphoma. This chain uses TRBV6-5 with TRBJ2-1; the D gene could be TRBD1 or TRBD2 (6 bases each). The sequenced sample was peripheral blood mononuclear cells (PBMCs). The CDR3 nucleotides are TGTGCCAGCTCCAGAGGGGGAGGTGGTGAGCAGTTCTTC. Amino acids: CASSRGGGGEQFF.